This T cell receptor beta chain was recorded in a study of T cell repertoires in aging, cancer and after chemotherapy. Whole-study context: Pre- and post-chemotherapy samples were paired from glioblastoma patients treated with temozolomide-based therapy. Regarding the study as a whole: In cancer patients, declining TCR diversity with age involved lost richness and lost evenness. Rebound thymic output was suggested by rising median generation probability during chemotherapy in each cancer cohort.

TCR beta rearrangements were amplified from peripheral blood genomic DNA. A mixed TRB-A/B primer pool amplified rearranged TRB by multiplex touch-down PCR. TCRdb itself ran the multiplex PCR reads through MiXCR, one entry per CDR3 protein. Among 1,500 to 2,000 distinct CDR3 sequences listed, around 38% were seen once. The CDR3 spans 13 residues. Germline V gene data show CDR1 as ENHRY and CDR2 as SYGVKD. Trimming took 7 bases from V and 6 from J, leaving 10 bases between them. A word on this clonotype: The antigen is unknown.

This receptor was identified in a human donor with a solid tumor. The specimen was blood. V is TRBV10-3 and J is TRBJ1-6, with no clear D. Here the CDR3 reads CAITRERNSPLHF. DNA for the CDR3: TGTGCCATCACCCGGGAGCGTAATTCACCCCTCCACTTT.